The entry below gives a single T cell receptor (beta chain) sequence along with its context. What it binds is unknown. The CDR3 is 12 residues long. The germline gives CDR1 SNHLY, CDR2 FYNNEI. Trimming cost V 4 bases and J 13 bases, with 14 bases left between them. The source of the sample is a study of T cell responses to AZD1222 COVID-19 vaccine. Second-dose groups at about 4 or about 12 weeks were pooled. Study-wide points: Just six or seven AZD1222 recipients tested seropositive at baseline. Spike was spanned by vaccine-associated CD4 TCRs, with dominance at 160-218 and 743-854. No day 14 peak samples; only post-peak repertoires were characterized.

The assay was immunoSEQ multiplex PCR, and TCRdb's table has in-frame clones only and misses some. Of 200,000 or so clones in the sample, approximately 95% were seen once. The specimen comprised peripheral blood, sampled 28 days after the second AZD1222 dose. The chain has TRBV2 and TRBJ2-1; the D gene is possibly TRBD2 (6 bases). This clonotype was obtained from an adult who received the AZD1222 COVID-19 vaccine. CDR3 in amino acids: CASSGEVFHQFF. Written as DNA, the CDR3 is TGTGCCAGCAGTGGGGAGGTTTTTCACCAGTTCTTC.